This TCR beta chain was obtained from a study of blood T cell repertoires in COVID-19. Across the whole study: Whether acute or convalescent, the COVID-19 samples came from the United States, Italy and Spain. Nucleic acid was either cDNA or gDNA, and it came from T cells, B-cell-depleted T cells, or PBMCs.

In the source study's methods: It was from reference gene primer amplification that nucleated cell counts were estimated. Method: immunoSEQ multiplex PCR; TCRdb's copy keeps in-frame clones and lacks some. The V and J calls and clone size are taken from that table; D and trimming were inferred from the DNA. This sample has 80,000 to 100,000 clones, with roughly 80% found just once. The V gene lost 3 bases and the J gene lost 2 bases, with 13 bases spanning the gap. Germline CDR1 reads SEHNR; CDR2 reads FQNEAQ (reference sequence). The CDR3 has 15 amino acids. This receptor was taken from a man aged 60-69 years with acute or convalescent COVID-19. This chain joins TRBV7-9 and TRBJ2-5; D is perhaps TRBD1 (6 bases). Sequenced sample: peripheral blood. The CDR3 coding sequence is TGTGCCAGCAGCTTGGGTTCAGGGGTACAAGAGACCCAGTACTTC. Its translation: CASSLGSGVQETQYF.